This TCR beta chain was identified in a study of T-cell reconstitution after alpha-beta-depleted transplantation in children. Preparation of the TCRbeta library involved a method that used unique molecular identifiers. TCRdb fed the PCR reads into MiXCR, producing one record per CDR3 protein. The sample consists of 300,000 to 400,000 distinct CDR3 sequences, about an eighth of them appearing once. V dropped 5 bases and J dropped 2 bases, with 13 bases sitting between them. Germline-derived CDR1 and CDR2 are SGHDT and YYEEEE. This CDR3 is 14 amino acids long. There are many counts of this clonotype. This chain connects TRBV5-6 to TRBJ2-5; either TRBD1 or TRBD2 may fit D (5 bases each). Sequences were derived from PBMCs, sampled from the stem cell graft. The sequence was obtained from a human donor who donated a stem cell graft to a child with Fanconi anemia. Written as DNA, the CDR3 is TGTGCCAGCAGGACCGGATGGGGGCAAGAGACCCAGTACTTC. Protein product: CASRTGWGQETQYF.